This T cell receptor (beta chain) emerged from a study of blood T cell repertoires in COVID-19. TCRdb's copy holds only in-frame clones and misses some; the assay was immunoSEQ multiplex PCR. Of 200,000 to 250,000 clones listed, 80% are singletons. In assigning cohorts, the study relied on participant-reported clinical history. This clone was seen only a few times. V was trimmed by 4 bases and J by 3 bases, leaving 11 bases between them. Germline V gene sequence: CDR1 MNHEY, CDR2 SMNVEV (reference sequence). The CDR3 totals 14 residues. The sequence derives from a woman aged 35 to 49 with acute COVID-19. V is TRBV27 and J is TRBJ2-3, with D possibly being TRBD1 (6 bases). The specimen sequenced was PBMCs or T cells enriched from blood (not recorded which). The CDR3 protein is CASSSRQVTDTQYF. CDR3 DNA: TGTGCCAGCAGTTCTCGACAGGTTACAGATACGCAGTATTTT.